This T cell receptor beta chain was recovered during a study of OX40 agonist ivuxolimab in advanced cancers. Trimming shortened V by 7 bases and J by 0 bases, and 13 bases separated the two germline ends. CDR1 and CDR2 from the germline V gene are MNHNY and SVGAGI (reference sequence). CDR3 length equals 15 residues. This clone was observed a single time. This table comes from immunoSEQ multiplex PCR, and its TCRdb copy is limited to in-frame clones, with some not included. The repertoire holds just over 40,000 clones, with approximately 89% as singletons. This chain uses TRBV6-6 with TRBJ1-5, with D unclear. This specimen consisted of CD4+ or CD8+ T cells sorted from blood, obtained in a trial of the OX40 agonist ivuxolimab. This receptor was obtained from an adult with an advanced solid tumor such as melanoma, head and neck, liver or kidney cancer. This chain's CDR3 is CASNPDGYSNQPQHF. The CDR3 DNA reads TGTGCCAGCAACCCAGACGGATATAGCAATCAGCCCCAGCATTTT.